This T cell receptor (beta chain) comes out of a study of regulatory T cells in long-lasting Graves disease. Described time point: newly diagnosed GD, antithyroid drugs for less than 3 months. Isolated PBMC RNA provided the starting material for the TCR library. This clonotype was found many times. The CDR3 loop spans 15 amino acids. V lost 6 bases, J lost 4 bases, and 18 bases lay in between. Germline V gives CDR1 SNHLY, CDR2 FYNNEI. The TCR beta library used iRepertoire HTBI primers with Arm-PCR amplification of CDR3. In the authors' methods: Overall, samples carried more than 55 TRBV and 13 to 15 TRBJ segments. TCRdb re-derived calls from the multiplex PCR reads in MiXCR, one entry per CDR3 protein. These V and J calls are TCRdb output, not the study's own analysis. The table has approximately 400,000 distinct CDR3 sequences, around 15% seen once.

Source: peripheral blood mononuclear cells (PBMCs), taken at new diagnosis, from a patient treated with antithyroid drugs. The chain links TRBV2 to TRBJ1-2; tentatively, D is TRBD1 (6 bases). The receptor comes from a female donor with Graves disease. The CDR3 is CASRPEGGWGYGYTF. CDR3 sequence (DNA): TGTGCCAGCAGACCCGAGGGGGGTTGGGGCTATGGCTACACCTTC.